This TCR beta chain was identified during a study of T cell responses to AZD1222 COVID-19 vaccine. V lost 7 bases and J 2 bases, leaving 8 bases between the germline ends. CDR1 and CDR2 (germline): SEHNR, FQNEAQ (reference sequence). CDR3 length: 12 residues. Some clones are missing from TCRdb's copy, which holds only in-frame ones; the method was immunoSEQ multiplex PCR. The top ten hold less than 9% of the sample, which has about 120,000 clones, less than 95% seen once. Turning to this clone: Its antigen is unidentified.

Study-wide findings and caveats: At 160-218 and 743-854, vaccine-associated CD4 TCRs were dominant, and they spanned spike. The study sampled repertoires only after the peak T cell response. Among those given AZD1222, only six were seropositive at baseline. The donors showed a predominance of white British ancestry and of females, with possible underestimation of clonal diversity.

The TCR was taken from an adult in good health. The specimen was peripheral blood, collected on day 0 of AZD1222 vaccination. This chain uses TRBV7-9 with TRBJ2-5, with D tentatively TRBD2 (5 bases). CDR3 amino acids: CASTGIQETQYF. The CDR3, as DNA: TGTGCCAGCACCGGGATTCAAGAGACCCAGTACTTC.